The rows below give T cell receptor beta chains drawn from one sample of a study of blood T cell repertoires in COVID-19. Assay: immunoSEQ multiplex PCR; the TCRdb copy retains only in-frame clones and omits some. The table includes 200,000 to 250,000 clones, roughly 90% detected once. Sequenced sample: peripheral blood. Receptors were obtained from a man aged 55 to 69 with acute or convalescent COVID-19. Both conserved end residues are part of each CDR3. The D gene is left open where the match is weak. Clone size is shown for a subset of rows, as once, few, many or a class of expanded clone.

CDR3nt: TGTGCCAGCAGCTTGAGGACAGGGGATGGCTACACCTTC
CDR3aa: CASSLRTGDGYTF
v_gene: TRBV5-5
len: 13
d_gene: TRBD1
abundance: NA
j_gene: TRBJ1-2

CDR3nt: TGTGCCAGCAGCGTGGGACAGGGTACTGAAGCTTTCTTT
CDR3aa: CASSVGQGTEAFF
v_gene: TRBV9
len: 13
d_gene: TRBD1
abundance: NA
j_gene: TRBJ1-1

CDR3nt: TGCGCCAGCAGCCGCGGACAGGTAAATCCAGGAGAGACCCAGTACTTC
CDR3aa: CASSRGQVNPGETQYF
v_gene: TRBV4-1
len: 16
d_gene: TRBD1
abundance: NA
j_gene: TRBJ2-5

CDR3nt: TGCAGCGCTTCCCCGGGACAGGGCTACGAGCAGTACTTC
CDR3aa: CSASPGQGYEQYF
v_gene: TRBV29-1
len: 13
d_gene: TRBD1
abundance: NA
j_gene: TRBJ2-7

CDR3nt: TGTGCCAGCGGGGCACAGGGAGCTAACTATGGCTACACCTTC
CDR3aa: CASGAQGANYGYTF
v_gene: TRBV27
len: 14
d_gene: NA
abundance: once
j_gene: TRBJ1-2

CDR3nt: TGTGCCAGCAGTTTCGCCAGGGTCTCCTACAATGAGCAGTTCTTC
CDR3aa: CASSFARVSYNEQFF
v_gene: TRBV28
len: 15
d_gene: NA
abundance: NA
j_gene: TRBJ2-1

CDR3nt: TGCGCCAGCAGTCCTACCGGGACTAGCGTCAATGAGCAGTTCTTC
CDR3aa: CASSPTGTSVNEQFF
v_gene: TRBV4-1
len: 15
d_gene: TRBD2
abundance: NA
j_gene: TRBJ2-1

CDR3nt: TGTGCCAGCAGCTTACGGCGTGGAGGGGCCACTGAAGCTTTCTTT
CDR3aa: CASSLRRGGATEAFF
v_gene: TRBV11-2
len: 15
d_gene: NA
abundance: NA
j_gene: TRBJ1-1

CDR3nt: TGCGCCAGCAGCCCGCACAGGGATAGCAATCAGCCCCAGCATTTT
CDR3aa: CASSPHRDSNQPQHF
v_gene: TRBV4-1
len: 15
d_gene: NA
abundance: NA
j_gene: TRBJ1-5

CDR3nt: TGTGCCAGCAATCTCAGGGGTGATGAAAAACTGTTTTTT
CDR3aa: CASNLRGDEKLFF
v_gene: TRBV2
len: 13
d_gene: NA
abundance: NA
j_gene: TRBJ1-4

CDR3nt: TGTGCCAGCAGTTCGGACAGGTGGGGACTTACCACTAATGAAAAACTGTTTTTT
CDR3aa: CASSSDRWGLTTNEKLFF
v_gene: TRBV28
len: 18
d_gene: TRBD1
abundance: NA
j_gene: TRBJ1-4

CDR3nt: TGTGCCAGCCGATCCTCCCGGGACAGGTTCAACTATGGCTACACCTTC
CDR3aa: CASRSSRDRFNYGYTF
v_gene: TRBV28
len: 16
d_gene: TRBD1
abundance: NA
j_gene: TRBJ1-2

CDR3nt: TGTGCCAGCAGTTTGACGGGAAGTCACACTGAAGCTTTCTTT
CDR3aa: CASSLTGSHTEAFF
v_gene: TRBV27
len: 14
d_gene: NA
abundance: NA
j_gene: TRBJ1-1

CDR3nt: TGTGCCAGCTCACCACCGGCGGGGGGTGGACCAGATACGCAGTATTTT
CDR3aa: CASSPPAGGGPDTQYF
v_gene: TRBV18
len: 16
d_gene: TRBD2
abundance: NA
j_gene: TRBJ2-3

CDR3nt: TGTGCCAGCAGTACAAATCTGGGGACTAAAGGGACTGAAGCTTTCTTT
CDR3aa: CASSTNLGTKGTEAFF
v_gene: TRBV27
len: 16
d_gene: NA
abundance: NA
j_gene: TRBJ1-1

CDR3nt: TGTGCCAGTAGTATCGGACAGCAAAACACCATATATTTT
CDR3aa: CASSIGQQNTIYF
v_gene: TRBV19
len: 13
d_gene: NA
abundance: NA
j_gene: TRBJ1-3

CDR3nt: TGTGCCAGCAGCCCAACAGCCGGGACTAACTATGGCTACACCTTC
CDR3aa: CASSPTAGTNYGYTF
v_gene: TRBV9
len: 15
d_gene: NA
abundance: NA
j_gene: TRBJ1-2

CDR3nt: TGTGCCAGCAGTCAACGACAGGACCTAAATGGCTACACCTTC
CDR3aa: CASSQRQDLNGYTF
v_gene: TRBV6-5
len: 14
d_gene: NA
abundance: once
j_gene: TRBJ1-2

CDR3nt: TGTGCCAGCAGTCACTCTGCCAGACAGAGGTTCATGAACACTGAAGCTTTCTTT
CDR3aa: CASSHSARQRFMNTEAFF
v_gene: TRBV28
len: 18
d_gene: NA
abundance: NA
j_gene: TRBJ1-1

CDR3nt: TGTGCCAGCAGCTTAGCATTAGGGGGAGCCAATCAGCCCCAGCATTTT
CDR3aa: CASSLALGGANQPQHF
v_gene: TRBV7-2
len: 16
d_gene: NA
abundance: few
j_gene: TRBJ1-5

CDR3nt: TGCGCCAGCAGCCAAGGGCAGGGTGAAAATTCACCCCTCCACTTT
CDR3aa: CASSQGQGENSPLHF
v_gene: TRBV4-3
len: 15
d_gene: NA
abundance: NA
j_gene: TRBJ1-6

CDR3nt: TGTGCCAGCAGGGAAAGGGGTGCAACTAATGAAAAACTGTTTTTT
CDR3aa: CASRERGATNEKLFF
v_gene: TRBV27
len: 15
d_gene: NA
abundance: once
j_gene: TRBJ1-4

CDR3nt: TGCGCCAGCAGCTTACGGCTAGCGGGAGAAGCAGATACGCAGTATTTT
CDR3aa: CASSLRLAGEADTQYF
v_gene: TRBV5-1
len: 16
d_gene: TRBD2
abundance: NA
j_gene: TRBJ2-3

CDR3nt: TGTGCCAGCAGGGGACAGGGGGTACAGACCCAGTACTTC
CDR3aa: CASRGQGVQTQYF
v_gene: TRBV6-6
len: 13
d_gene: TRBD1
abundance: NA
j_gene: TRBJ2-5

CDR3nt: TGTGCCAGCAGTCAGGGACTAGCGGCTTCCTACGAGCAGTACTTC
CDR3aa: CASSQGLAASYEQYF
v_gene: TRBV11-2
len: 15
d_gene: TRBD2
abundance: NA
j_gene: TRBJ2-7

CDR3nt: TGTGCCAGCAGGAAAGCGGGAGGAGGATGGGAGCAGTACTTC
CDR3aa: CASRKAGGGWEQYF
v_gene: TRBV25-1
len: 14
d_gene: TRBD2
abundance: NA
j_gene: TRBJ2-7